This TCR beta chain was observed in a study of cytomegalovirus exposure and HLA in healthy donors. The length of the CDR3 is 17 residues. Germline values: CDR1 GTSNPN, CDR2 SVGIG (reference sequence). V dropped 3 bases and J dropped 0 bases, with 21 bases sitting between them. The PCR had 60 Vbeta and 13 Jbeta primers. TCRdb keeps only in-frame clones here, not all; method: immunoSEQ multiplex PCR. The table shows 170,000 or so clones, with 75% to 85% occurring only once. This clonotype originated in a woman in her twenties or thirties in good health and CMV-seropositive. The sample consisted of PBMCs. The chain combines TRBV30 with TRBJ2-7, with D maybe TRBD2 (5 bases). Here the CDR3 reads CAWRPRRLAADSYEQYF. Here the CDR3 DNA reads TGTGCCTGGAGGCCCCGGAGGCTAGCCGCCGACTCCTACGAGCAGTACTTC.